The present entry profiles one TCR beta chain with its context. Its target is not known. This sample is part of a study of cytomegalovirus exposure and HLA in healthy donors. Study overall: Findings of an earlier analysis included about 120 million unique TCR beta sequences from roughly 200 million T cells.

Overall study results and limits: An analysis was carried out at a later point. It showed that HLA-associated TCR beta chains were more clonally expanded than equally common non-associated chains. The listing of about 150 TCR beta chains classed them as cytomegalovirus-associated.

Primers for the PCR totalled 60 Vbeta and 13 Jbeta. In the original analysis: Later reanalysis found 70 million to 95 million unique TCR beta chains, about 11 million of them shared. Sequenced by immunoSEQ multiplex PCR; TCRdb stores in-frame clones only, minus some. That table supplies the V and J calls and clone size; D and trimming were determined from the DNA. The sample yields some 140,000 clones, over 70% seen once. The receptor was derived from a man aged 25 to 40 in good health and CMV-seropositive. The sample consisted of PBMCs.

The CDR3 DNA is TGTGCTAGTGGTACGGGACAGGGGGCAGAGCAGTTCTTC. Its protein is CASGTGQGAEQFF. V usage is TRBV12-5 and J usage is TRBJ2-1, with TRBD1 matching over 12 bases. This CDR3 comprises 13 residues. Germline V gives CDR1 LGHNT, CDR2 FRNRAP. With V trimmed by 5 bases and J by 10 bases, 3 bases remained unmatched.